A single sample gave rise to the 21 T cell receptor beta chains below, sequenced in a study of spatial heterogeneity in lung cancer. TCRdb independently ran MiXCR on the 5' RACE reads; one entry per CDR3 protein. The sample holds about 820 distinct CDR3 sequences, around 7% seen once. Specified time point: sample taken at primary tumor resection. These receptors' antigens are unknown. Study-level findings and limits: Mutation tallies in tumors tracked expanded intratumoral alpha and beta TCR counts.

This specimen consisted of lung tumor tissue, obtained at surgery. The receptor source for this set is a female donor with early-stage non-small cell lung cancer.

This clonotype is categorized as medium-sized. The chain recombines TRBV7-6 with TRBJ2-7, with 9 bases that match TRBD1. Germline CDR1 SGHVS, CDR2 FNYEAQ. V shed 4 bases, J shed 0 bases, and the junction held 4 bases outside the gene matches. The CDR3 is made up of 15 amino acids. The CDR3 nucleotides read TGTGCCAGCAGCTCAGGACAGGGGACCTCCTACGAGCAGTACTTC. Translation: CASSSGQGTSYEQYF.

This chain connects TRBV27 to TRBJ1-4; 9 bases align to TRBD1. Germline-derived CDR1 and CDR2 are MNHEY and SMNVEV (reference sequence). Trimming removed 4 bases from V and 8 bases from J; junction bases left unmatched: 11. CDR3 length equals 16 residues. The CDR3: CASSSEGQGRKEKLFF. The CDR3 DNA reads TGTGCCAGCAGTTCCGAGGGACAGGGAAGGAAAGAAAAACTGTTTTTT.

This clonotype was seen a handful of times. The chain joins TRBV11-2 to TRBJ2-3; D is ambiguous. The germline CDR1 and CDR2 sequences are SGHAT and FQNNGV. Trimming took off 8 bases at V and 0 bases at J, with 6 bases between the two ends. The CDR3 length is 12 residues. This chain's CDR3 is CASETSTDTQYF. Written as DNA, the CDR3 is TGTGCCAGCGAGACGAGCACAGATACGCAGTATTTT.

This clonotype is termed medium-sized. The chain is built from TRBV12-3 or TRBV12-4 and TRBJ2-5; TRBD2 agrees at 10 bases. This CDR3 has 17 residues. V trimming: 3 bases; J trimming: 4 bases; junction bases outside the gene matches: 11. CDR3 sequence: CASSFRTSGLLGETQYF. DNA for the CDR3: TGTGCCAGCAGTTTCCGGACTAGCGGCCTCCTCGGAGAGACCCAGTACTTC.

This clonotype is medium-sized within its sample. This chain links TRBV7-9 with TRBJ2-3; 14 positions match TRBD2. The CDR3 spans 17 residues. After removal of 0 bases from V and 4 bases from J, the junction contained 3 bases not matched to a gene. The germline V gene has CDR1 SEHNR and CDR2 FQNEAQ (reference sequence). CDR3 nucleotide sequence: TGTGCCAGCAGCTTAGCCATGGGACTAGCGGGAGCAGATACGCAGTATTTT. It codes for CASSLAMGLAGADTQYF.

This chain uses TRBV6-5 with TRBJ1-4; D is undetermined. The CDR3 is made up of 16 amino acids. Germline CDR1 and CDR2: MNHEY and SVGAGI. Trimming cost V 2 bases and J 8 bases, with 18 bases left between them. The CDR3 loop is CASSYGVGRSEEKLFF. The CDR3 DNA is TGTGCCAGCAGTTACGGGGTTGGGCGCAGTGAAGAAAAACTGTTTTTT.

By sample share, this clonotype is large (0.1 to 1%). The V gene is TRBV7-2, the J gene TRBJ2-7, with D possibly TRBD2 on 6 matching bases. Germline CDR1 and CDR2: SGHTA and FQGNSA. V was pared by 1 base and J by 4 bases, with 14 bases between. The CDR3 sequence is 15 residues long. As DNA, the CDR3 is TGTGCCAGCAGCTTAGTCGGGACTGGAACTTACGAGCAGTACTTC. Translating it yields CASSLVGTGTYEQYF.

This clonotype counts as large (0.1 to 1%). This is likely a read error, given that the CDR3 carries no conserved phenylalanine or tryptophan at its end. The DNA is left out, because the CDR3 cannot be placed on it with certainty; the CDR3 is given as TCRdb lists it. The chain couples TRBV7-2 to TRBJ2-7; the table's D call, TRBD2, has no DNA check behind it. Germline V lookup: CDR1 SGHTA, CDR2 FQGNSA. The CDR3 comprises 13 residues, both ends counted. CDR3 in amino acids: CASSLVTSGRPSL.

In its sample, this clonotype ranks as medium-sized (0.01 to 0.1%). The junction shows a germline mismatch at one end, possibly a read error. This chain joins TRBV28 and TRBJ1-3; no clear D. CDR3 size: 14 residues. Germline lookup yields CDR1 MDHEN and CDR2 SYDVKM. The CDR3 nucleotides are TGTGTCAGCGCGCGCCCGGACTCTGGAAACACCATATATTTT. It is translated as CVSARPDSGNTIYF.

This clonotype is large within its sample. This chain joins TRBV14 and TRBJ2-1; tentative D call: TRBD2 (6 bases). The CDR3 sequence is 16 residues long. Germline V gene data show CDR1 as SGHDN and CDR2 as FVKESK. V was shortened by 1 base and J by 8 bases, with 18 bases between the two germline ends. The CDR3 nucleotides read TGTGCCAGCAGCCAAGCTCGGGACTTCTTGTTTGATGAGCAGTTCTTC. Protein product: CASSQARDFLFDEQFF.

This clonotype was seen ten or more times. This chain connects TRBV6-2 or TRBV6-3 to TRBJ1-2, with 7 bases fitting TRBD1. The germline V gene encodes CDR1 MNHEY and CDR2 SVGEGT. The CDR3 is 14 amino acids. J was trimmed by 7 bases and V by 6 bases; bases with no gene match: 11. CDR3 nucleotides: TGTGCCAGCAGGCGGACGGGGACAGCTTCTGGCTACACCTTC. The encoded protein is CASRRTGTASGYTF.

This clonotype is medium-sized by share. V is TRBV5-1 and J is TRBJ1-1; the D is unclear. V lost 3 bases and J lost 0, with 6 bases in between. The CDR3 is 13 residues long. Looked up from germline, CDR1 is SGHRS and CDR2 is YFSETQ. The CDR3 DNA follows: TGCGCCAGCAGCTCGCTCCTGAACACTGAAGCTTTCTTT. It is translated as CASSSLLNTEAFF.

This clonotype ranks as medium-sized. In this CDR3 the conserved last residue, phenylalanine or tryptophan, is missing, so a read error is likely. The limits of the CDR3 on the DNA are not certain, so only TCRdb's listed CDR3 is given. CDR3 sequence: CSARDSGTGLSTLSL. The chain links TRBV20-1 to TRBJ2-7; the table's D call TRBD1 went unverified against the DNA. CDR1 is DFQATT and CDR2 is SNEGSKA in the germline V gene (reference sequence). Including both end residues, the CDR3 is 15 amino acids long.

This clonotype qualifies as large. J is TRBJ2-3 and V is TRBV7-2; D is unclear. The CDR3 has 14 amino acids. Germline CDR1 SGHTA, CDR2 FQGNSA. Trimming stripped 0 bases from V and 6 bases from J, with 10 bases between. The CDR3 DNA is TGTGCCAGCAGCTTAGCGCTAGGGATCGATACGCAGTATTTT. Encoded protein: CASSLALGIDTQYF.

This clonotype counts as medium-sized (0.01 to 0.1%). This rearrangement joins TRBV12-5 to TRBJ2-7; tentatively, D is TRBD2 (6 bases). The CDR3 loop spans 14 amino acids. With 3 bases removed from V and 3 bases from J, the gap between germline ends came to 12 bases. The V gene's germline CDR1 is LGHNT and CDR2 FRNRAP. CDR3 amino acids: CASGLGDLDYEQYF. DNA of the CDR3: TGTGCTAGTGGTTTAGGGGACTTAGACTACGAGCAGTACTTC.

By sample share, this clonotype is medium-sized. The gene calls are TRBV28 and TRBJ1-2; D is unclear. The CDR3 has 13 residues. Trimming shortened V by 4 bases and J by 4 bases, and 10 bases separated the two germline ends. The germline V gene has CDR1 MDHEN and CDR2 SYDVKM. The CDR3 reads CASSSTTSYGYTF. CDR3 nucleotide sequence: TGTGCCAGCAGTTCGACTACTTCCTATGGCTACACCTTC.

This clonotype was seen at least ten times. In DNA form, the CDR3 reads TGTGCCAGTACCCCGGGGAGTCGGAGTGAGCAGTTCTTC. Translation: CASTPGSRSEQFF. The chain combines TRBV19 with TRBJ2-1; D is possibly TRBD2 (5 bases). The CDR3 length is 13 residues. V was pared by 7 bases and J by 9 bases, with 16 bases between. Germline CDR1 LNHDA, CDR2 SQIVND (reference sequence).

By its share, this clonotype is medium-sized. The rearrangement joins TRBV7-9 to TRBJ1-1, with D possibly matching TRBD1 (5 bases). The CDR3 covers 14 residues. Per germline, CDR1 SEHNR and CDR2 FQNEAQ (reference sequence). V lost 2 bases and J 2 bases, leaving 9 bases between the germline ends. CDR3 bases: TGTGCCAGCAGCTTATCAGGGTCAAACACTGAAGCTTTCTTT. Protein: CASSLSGSNTEAFF. Using reference TRBV7-9 and TRBJ1-1 for the parts outside the CDR3, the full variable domain is DTGVSQNPRHKITKRGQNVTFRCDPISEHNRLYWYRQTLGQGPEFLTYFQNEAQLEKSRLLSDRFSAERPKGSFSTLEIQRTEQGDSAMYLCASSLSGSNTEAFFGQGTRLTVV.

This clonotype turned up a few times. The chain joins TRBV6-2 or TRBV6-3 to TRBJ2-7; D gene ambiguous. Germline V CDR1 and CDR2: MNHEY, SVGEGT. The ends were cut back, 0 bases at V and 0 bases at J, with 12 bases in the middle. This CDR3 is 16 amino acids long. This CDR3 is CASSYSNRADSYEQYF. CDR3 DNA sequence: TGTGCCAGCAGTTACTCGAATAGGGCGGACTCCTACGAGCAGTACTTC.

In this sample, this clonotype is medium-sized. This chain connects TRBV11-3 to TRBJ2-3; TRBD1 is a possible D gene (6 bases). Germline-derived CDR1 and CDR2 are SGHNT and YENEEA. The CDR3 contains 15 residues. V was cut by 4 bases and J by 2 bases, with 13 bases left in between. CDR3 nucleotides: TGTGCCAGCAGCTCTAGGGGGAAGGTCACAGATACGCAGTATTTT. Translating gives CASSSRGKVTDTQYF.

By sample share, this clonotype is medium-sized. This chain connects TRBV6-6 to TRBJ2-3, with D uncertain. CDR3 length: 16 amino acids. V dropped 6 bases and J dropped 8 bases, with 24 bases sitting between them. CDR1 and CDR2 (germline): MNHNY, SVGAGI (reference sequence). DNA for the CDR3: TGTGCCAGCAGCTACCCGGCTGGGCCCCGCACGGGTACGCAGTATTTT. This codes for CASSYPAGPRTGTQYF.